The 20 T cell receptor beta chains presented below share a single source sample, sequenced in a study of T-cell reconstitution after alpha-beta-depleted transplantation in children. Preparation of the TCRbeta library involved a method that used unique molecular identifiers. TCRdb called the PCR reads again in MiXCR, with one record for every CDR3 protein. Among some 300,000 distinct CDR3 sequences listed, around 10% were seen once. Source: PBMCs, taken before TCRalphabeta/CD19-depleted stem cell transplant. The receptors here all came from a boy younger than two with acute myeloid leukemia, due to receive a stem cell transplant.

As concerns this clonotype: At one boundary the junction diverges from the germline segment, which might be a read error. The chain couples TRBV5-1 to TRBJ1-2, with TRBD1 identical over 8 bases. The V gene's germline CDR1 is SGHRS and CDR2 YFSETQ. The CDR3 sequence is 20 residues long. CDR3: CASSLARTGQDPQANYGCTF. The CDR3 DNA follows: TGCGCCAGCAGCTTGGCTAGAACGGGACAGGACCCACAAGCTAACTATGGCTGCACCTTC.

The chain uses TRBV12-3 or TRBV12-4 and TRBJ1-6; a weak D match, TRBD1 (5 bases). The CDR3 totals 17 residues. Trimming pared 6 bases from V and 0 bases from J, leaving 15 bases between. Here the CDR3 DNA reads TGTGCCAGCAGGAACTCGGGACGGAGCTCCTATAATTCACCCCTCCACTTT. It codes for CASRNSGRSSYNSPLHF.

This clonotype has a count of ten or more. The CDR3 reads CASSLTQGWDQFF. CDR3 sequence (DNA): TGCGCCAGCAGCTTGACACAGGGATGGGACCAGTTCTTC. The rearrangement links TRBV5-1 to TRBJ2-1; a weak D match, TRBD1 (6 bases). The germline V and J ends were trimmed by 1 base and 13 bases, with 15 bases remaining between them. The germline V gene has CDR1 SGHRS and CDR2 YFSETQ. CDR3 length equals 13 residues.

This clonotype has just a few counts. V gene TRBV30 combines with J gene TRBJ2-1; TRBD2 might be the D (5 bases). The V gene's germline CDR1 is GTSNPN and CDR2 SVGIG (reference sequence). The length of the CDR3 is 15 residues. V was trimmed by 3 bases and J by 3 bases, leaving 15 bases between them. DNA for the CDR3: TGTGCCTGGAGGGGAGCAGTTCGAGACTACAATGAGCAGTTCTTC. Translated: CAWRGAVRDYNEQFF.

This clonotype was observed many times. The chain joins TRBV10-3 to TRBJ2-2; 10 nucleotides align to TRBD1. CDR3 length: 14 amino acids. Germline trimming cut 6 bases from V and 5 bases from J; bases unmatched to any gene: 3. The germline gives CDR1 ENHRY, CDR2 SYGVKD. The CDR3 loop is CAIRGQGRTGELFF. DNA for the CDR3: TGTGCCATCAGGGGACAGGGGCGGACCGGGGAGCTGTTTTTT.

In its sample, this clonotype was seen many times. V gene TRBV12-3 or TRBV12-4 combines with J gene TRBJ2-3, with TRBD1 matching over 8 bases. The CDR3 is 14 amino acids. The V and J ends lost 6 bases and 4 bases, in that order; junction bases with no gene match: 6. The DNA for the CDR3 is TGTGCCAGCAGATATAACAGGGGGTCAGATACGCAGTATTTT. Translating gives CASRYNRGSDTQYF.

Many counts were recorded for this clonotype. The chain links TRBV28 to TRBJ2-3, with 7 nucleotides matching TRBD2. Trimming at V came to 5 bases and at J to 2 bases, leaving 10 bases not matched to a gene. This CDR3 region has 16 residues. CDR1 is MDHEN, CDR2 SYDVKM, per germline. DNA of the CDR3: TGTGCCAGCAGTAAGAGCGGGATGGCGGTCACAGATACGCAGTATTTT. Its protein is CASSKSGMAVTDTQYF.

This clonotype came up many times. The rearrangement links TRBV19 to TRBJ2-1, with 8 bases that match TRBD1. The J segment lost 2 bases and the V segment lost 7 bases, leaving 1 base of the junction unmatched. Per the germline V gene, CDR1 is LNHDA and CDR2 is SQIVND (reference sequence). The CDR3 is made up of 13 amino acids. The CDR3 protein is CASTQGAYNEQFF. The CDR3 DNA reads as TGTGCCAGTACACAGGGGGCCTACAATGAGCAGTTCTTC.

This clonotype was seen ten or more times. The rearrangement uses TRBV18 and TRBJ1-2; a weak D match, TRBD1 (6 bases). The length of the CDR3 is 14 residues. Germline V gives CDR1 KGHSH, CDR2 LQKENI. The V end was cut by 2 bases, the J end by 4 bases, with 11 bases between. In DNA, the CDR3 is TGTGCCAGCTCACCAGTACAGGGCGCCTATGGCTACACCTTC. It is translated as CASSPVQGAYGYTF. The variable domain in full, with the rest retrieved from reference TRBV18 and TRBJ1-2, is NAGVMQNPRHLVRRRGQEARLRCSPMKGHSHVYWYRQLPEEGLKFMVYLQKENIIDESGMPKERFSAEFPKEGPSILRIQQVVRGDSAAYFCASSPVQGAYGYTFGSGTRLTVV.

Many counts were recorded for this clonotype. The CDR3 coding sequence is TGTGCCAGCGCCAGGGTGCCCTACGAGCAGTACTTC. The encoded protein is CASARVPYEQYF. The chain joins TRBV7-2 to TRBJ2-7; TRBD1 is a possible D gene (5 bases). This CDR3 comprises 12 residues. Germline V gene sequence: CDR1 SGHTA, CDR2 FQGNSA. V was trimmed by 8 bases and J by 2 bases, leaving 10 bases between them.

In its sample, this clonotype was seen once. J is TRBJ2-7 and V is TRBV7-9; 11 nucleotides align to TRBD2. V lost 1 base to trimming and J lost 0 bases; unmatched junction nucleotides: 8. This CDR3 contains 18 residues. Germline CDR1 is SEHNR and CDR2 is FQNEAQ (reference sequence). The CDR3 loop reads CASSLVRSSGGHSYEQYF. Written as DNA, the CDR3 is TGTGCCAGCAGCTTAGTTAGGTCTAGCGGGGGGCACTCCTACGAGCAGTACTTC.

This clonotype was detected many times. The chain is built from TRBV4-2 and TRBJ2-3; 16 bases fit TRBD2. V shed 4 bases, J shed 4 bases, and the junction held 11 bases outside the gene matches. Germline CDR1 and CDR2: LGHNA and YNFKEQ. The CDR3 loop spans 19 amino acids. CDR3 protein: CASSRPDGTSGRAADTQYF. CDR3 coding DNA: TGTGCCAGCAGCCGCCCGGACGGGACTAGCGGGAGGGCGGCAGATACGCAGTATTTT.

This clonotype has ten or more counts. V gene TRBV5-1 combines with J gene TRBJ2-3, with D tentatively TRBD1 or TRBD2 (5 bases each). There are 15 residues in the CDR3. Germline assignment: CDR1 SGHRS and CDR2 YFSETQ. With 0 bases removed from V and 0 bases from J, the gap between germline ends came to 8 bases. The CDR3 DNA follows: TGCGCCAGCAGCTTGGCCGGGGCGAGCACAGATACGCAGTATTTT. It is translated as CASSLAGASTDTQYF.

This clonotype was picked up many times. The chain joins TRBV18 to TRBJ2-1, with TRBD2 as a possible D gene (5 bases). This CDR3 comprises 13 residues. CDR1 KGHSH and CDR2 LQKENI come from the germline V gene. The V end lost 3 bases, the J end lost 8 bases, and 11 bases lay between the germline ends. CDR3 DNA: TGTGCCAGCTCACCTCCCGTCGGGGATGAGCAGTTCTTC. Residues: CASSPPVGDEQFF.

This clonotype was recorded at least ten times. The genes are TRBV7-2 and TRBJ2-7; D gene uncertain. This CDR3 is 16 amino acids long. V lost 2 bases and J lost 0, with 14 bases in between. CDR1 and CDR2 from the germline V gene are SGHTA and FQGNSA. The chain's CDR3 is CASSLNARLSSYEQYF. In DNA, the CDR3 is TGTGCCAGCAGCTTAAATGCTCGGTTAAGCTCCTACGAGCAGTACTTC.

At least ten counts were recorded for this clonotype. The V call is TRBV3-1, the J call TRBJ2-2, with 7 bases fitting TRBD2. Germline V gives CDR1 LGHDT, CDR2 YNNKEL (reference sequence). This CDR3 has 13 residues. V trimming: 6 bases; J trimming: 6 bases; junction bases outside the gene matches: 4. CDR3 sequence reads: CASRPTSPGELFF. The CDR3 DNA follows: TGTGCCAGCAGGCCGACTAGCCCCGGGGAGCTGTTTTTT.

V gene TRBV7-9 combines with J gene TRBJ2-2; D might be TRBD1 (6 bases). This CDR3 has 14 amino acids. V was shortened by 6 bases and J by 5 bases, with 13 bases between the two germline ends. Looked up from germline, CDR1 is SEHNR and CDR2 is FQNEAQ (reference sequence). The CDR3 region has the DNA TGTGCCAGCAGGCGTACAGGGCTTACCGGGGAGCTGTTTTTT. It encodes CASRRTGLTGELFF.

This clonotype appeared many times. V usage is TRBV11-3 and J usage is TRBJ2-2; 8 bases line up with TRBD1. Germline CDR1 and CDR2: SGHNT and YENEEA. With 7 bases clipped from V and 6 bases from J, the junction kept 13 bases outside the gene matches. This CDR3 has 16 residues. The CDR3 sequence: CASTRHRDRGAGELFF. The DNA for the CDR3 is TGTGCCAGCACCCGACACCGAGACAGGGGCGCCGGGGAGCTGTTTTTT. Filled out from reference TRBV11-3 and TRBJ2-2, the complete variable domain reads EAGVVQSPRYKIIEKKQPVAFWCNPISGHNTLYWYLQNLGQGPELLIRYENEEAVDDSQLPKDRFSAERLKGVDSTLKIQPAELGDSAVYLCASTRHRDRGAGELFFGEGSRLTVL.

This clonotype was seen at least ten times. The V gene is TRBV19, the J gene TRBJ1-2, with D unclear. Trimming removed 3 bases from V and 6 bases from J, with 11 bases in between. Looked up from germline, CDR1 is LNHDA and CDR2 is SQIVND (reference sequence). The CDR3 has 13 amino acids. As DNA, the CDR3 is TGTGCCAGTAGTATCGGAGACTACCATGGCTACACCTTC. It specifies CASSIGDYHGYTF.

The chain is built from TRBV4-3 and TRBJ2-1, with TRBD2 as a possible D gene (6 bases). The V end lost 0 bases, the J end lost 1 base, and 16 bases lay between the germline ends. This CDR3 has 18 residues. Germline CDR1 reads LGHNA; CDR2 reads YSLEER. The DNA of the CDR3 is TGCGCCAGCAGCCAAGATTTGGGGGGTTGGGAGTCCTACAATGAGCAGTTCTTC. Residues: CASSQDLGGWESYNEQFF.